This passage covers 5 T cell receptor beta chains from one sample sequenced in a study of PD-L1 blockade in urothelial cancer. TCRdb keeps only in-frame clones here, not all; method: immunoSEQ multiplex PCR. The sample contains 35,000 to 45,000 clones, approximately 84% of which appear only once. Time point meaning: peripheral blood 6 weeks after treatment start. The specimen was PBMCs, collected around atezolizumab (anti-PD-L1) treatment. The receptors derive from a man aged 65-85 years with urothelial cancer.

This clone was counted a single time. The chain employs TRBV28 and TRBJ1-1; 10 bases are shared with TRBD1. Trimming took 10 bases from V and 3 from J; bases not matched to a gene: 17. Per the germline V gene, CDR1 is MDHEN and CDR2 is SYDVKM. The CDR3 loop spans 17 amino acids. The DNA for the CDR3 is TGTGCCACCAGACTAAGACAGGGGGCTAATACGGACACTGAAGCTTTCTTT. The encoded protein is CATRLRQGANTDTEAFF.

This clone occurred once. The genes are TRBV11-1 and TRBJ1-5, with 10 nucleotides matching TRBD1. This CDR3 contains 14 residues. Germline assignment: CDR1 SGHAT and CDR2 FQDESV (reference sequence). J was trimmed by 7 bases and V by 5 bases; bases with no gene match: 5. The CDR3 sequence is CASSPDRGGQPQHF. The CDR3 bases are TGTGCCAGCAGCCCGGACAGGGGGGGCCAGCCCCAGCATTTT.

The table lists this clone with a count of one. The chain links TRBV7-9 to TRBJ2-2; 11 bases are a match to TRBD2. Germline lookup yields CDR1 SEHNR and CDR2 FQNEAQ (reference sequence). Unmatched junction bases numbered 1, after V lost 4 bases and J lost 3 bases. The CDR3 is 15 amino acids. CDR3 in amino acids: CASSSGLADTGELFF. The CDR3 DNA follows: TGTGCCAGCAGCTCGGGACTAGCGGACACCGGGGAGCTGTTTTTT.

This chain links TRBV7-9 with TRBJ2-7; D uncertain. CDR1 is SEHNR, CDR2 FQNEAQ, per germline (reference sequence). The CDR3 loop spans 11 amino acids. V was trimmed by 5 bases and J by 4 bases, leaving 6 bases between them. CDR3 residues: CASSREYEQYF. The CDR3 region has the DNA TGTGCCAGCAGCAGAGAGTACGAGCAGTACTTC.

The chain carries TRBV10-2 and TRBJ2-7, with 9 bases identical to TRBD1. This CDR3 is built from 15 residues. CDR1 is WSHSY and CDR2 is SAAADI in the germline V gene. V gave up 5 bases and J gave up 2 bases; unmatched junction bases: 7. CDR3 loop: CASSPAGTGTYEQYF. As DNA, the CDR3 is TGCGCCAGCAGTCCCGCCGGGACAGGGACCTACGAGCAGTACTTC.